This is a list of T cell receptor beta chains from one sample in a study of T cell responses to AZD1222 COVID-19 vaccine. Libraries were prepared by immunoSEQ multiplex PCR; TCRdb keeps only in-frame clonotypes and omits some of them. The sample shows roughly 97,000 clones, about 94% of them seen only once. Sequences were derived from peripheral blood, sampled on day 0 of AZD1222 vaccination. The receptors come from an adult in good health. The CDR3 runs from the conserved cysteine through the conserved F or W. A D gene is named only where the DNA matches it firmly. The size field is filled for only some rows; it gives once, few, many or a size class.

J: TRBJ2-3; size: NA; V: TRBV13; D: TRBD2; CDR3: CASSRLEREGDTQYF; DNA: TGTGCCAGCAGTAGGCTGGAGCGGGAGGGTGATACGCAGTATTTT
J: TRBJ1-6; size: NA; V: TRBV27; D: NA; CDR3: CASSLEGFSPLHF; DNA: TGTGCCAGCAGTTTAGAAGGGTTTTCACCCCTCCACTTT
J: TRBJ1-6; size: NA; V: TRBV2; D: NA; CDR3: CASSDGLAPNSPLHF; DNA: TGTGCCAGCAGTGATGGACTCGCGCCCAATTCACCCCTCCACTTT
J: TRBJ2-7; size: NA; V: TRBV5-1; D: TRBD2; CDR3: CASSLVLAGSYEQYF; DNA: TGCGCCAGCAGCTTGGTTTTAGCGGGGTCCTACGAGCAGTACTTC
J: TRBJ2-1; size: once; V: TRBV23-1; D: NA; CDR3: CASSQSRAGGAESYNEQFF; DNA: TGCGCCAGCAGTCAATCTAGGGCAGGCGGAGCGGAGTCCTACAATGAGCAGTTCTTC
J: TRBJ2-7; size: NA; V: TRBV28; D: NA; CDR3: CAVQQLAGLYSYEQYF; DNA: TGTGCGGTCCAGCAGCTGGCGGGGCTCTATTCCTACGAGCAGTACTTC
J: TRBJ2-5; size: NA; V: TRBV12-5; D: TRBD2; CDR3: CASGSGMGQETQYF; DNA: TGTGCTAGTGGTAGCGGGATGGGGCAAGAGACCCAGTACTTC
J: TRBJ2-7; size: NA; V: TRBV11-2; D: NA; CDR3: CASSFIAYSSYEQYF; DNA: TGTGCCAGCAGCTTTATAGCTTACAGCTCCTACGAGCAGTACTTC
J: TRBJ1-3; size: NA; V: TRBV6-5; D: NA; CDR3: CASSPRLSGNTIYF; DNA: TGTGCCAGCAGTCCTCGCCTCTCTGGAAACACCATATATTTT
J: TRBJ2-1; size: once; V: TRBV20-1; D: NA; CDR3: CSARETPVPFF; DNA: TGCAGTGCTAGAGAGACCCCGGTTCCTTTCTTC
J: TRBJ1-4; size: once; V: TRBV2; D: TRBD1; CDR3: CASSTTGNYEKLFF; DNA: TGTGCCAGCAGCACGACAGGGAACTATGAAAAACTGTTTTTT
J: TRBJ2-3; size: NA; V: TRBV10-3; D: TRBD2; CDR3: CAISGAGTSGTDTQYF; DNA: TGTGCCATCAGTGGCGCCGGGACTAGCGGAACAGATACGCAGTATTTT
J: TRBJ2-7; size: NA; V: TRBV5-8; D: NA; CDR3: CASSFGHRIYEQYF; DNA: TGTGCCAGCAGCTTTGGGCACAGGATCTACGAGCAGTACTTC
J: TRBJ2-5; size: NA; V: TRBV5-1; D: NA; CDR3: CASSLGAGLRAQYF; DNA: TGCGCCAGCAGCTTGGGAGCCGGCCTCCGGGCCCAGTACTTC
J: TRBJ1-1; size: NA; V: TRBV7-2; D: NA; CDR3: CASSLIGYTEAFF; DNA: TGTGCCAGCAGTTTAATTGGGTACACTGAAGCTTTCTTT